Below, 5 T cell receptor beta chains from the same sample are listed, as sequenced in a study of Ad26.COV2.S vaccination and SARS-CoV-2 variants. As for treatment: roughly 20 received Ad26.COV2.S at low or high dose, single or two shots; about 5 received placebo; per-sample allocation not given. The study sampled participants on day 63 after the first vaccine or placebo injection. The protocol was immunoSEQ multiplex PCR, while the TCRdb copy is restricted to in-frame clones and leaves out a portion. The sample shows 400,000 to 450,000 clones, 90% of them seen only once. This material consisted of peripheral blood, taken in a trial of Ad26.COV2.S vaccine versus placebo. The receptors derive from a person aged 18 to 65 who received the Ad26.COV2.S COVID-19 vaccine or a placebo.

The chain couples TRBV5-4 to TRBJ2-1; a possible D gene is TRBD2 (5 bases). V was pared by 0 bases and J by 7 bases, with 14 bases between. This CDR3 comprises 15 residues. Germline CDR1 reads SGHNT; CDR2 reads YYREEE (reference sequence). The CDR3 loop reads CASSLAVASNNEQFF. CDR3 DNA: TGTGCCAGCAGCTTGGCGGTAGCGAGTAATAATGAGCAGTTCTTC.

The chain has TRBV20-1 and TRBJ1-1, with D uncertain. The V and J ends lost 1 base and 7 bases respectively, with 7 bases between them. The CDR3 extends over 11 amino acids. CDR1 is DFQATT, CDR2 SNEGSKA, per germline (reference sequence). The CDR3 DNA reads TGCAGTGCTAGAGGTAGATTTGAAGCTTTCTTT. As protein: CSARGRFEAFF.

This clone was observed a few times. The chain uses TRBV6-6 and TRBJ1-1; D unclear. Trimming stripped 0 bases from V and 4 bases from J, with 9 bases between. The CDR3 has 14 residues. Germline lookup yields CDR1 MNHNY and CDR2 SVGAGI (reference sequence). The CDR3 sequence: CASSYSRRPTEAFF. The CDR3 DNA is TGTGCCAGCAGTTACTCCCGACGGCCCACTGAAGCTTTCTTT.

CDR3 sequence reads: CASSLGPGGANEKLFF. In nucleotides, the CDR3 is TGTGCCAGCAGCTTAGGGCCAGGGGGCGCAAATGAAAAACTGTTTTTT. J is TRBJ1-4 and V is TRBV7-2; TRBD1 agrees at 8 bases. Germline V CDR1 and CDR2: SGHTA, FQGNSA. The CDR3 sequence is 16 residues long. J was trimmed by 5 bases and V by 1 base; bases with no gene match: 6.

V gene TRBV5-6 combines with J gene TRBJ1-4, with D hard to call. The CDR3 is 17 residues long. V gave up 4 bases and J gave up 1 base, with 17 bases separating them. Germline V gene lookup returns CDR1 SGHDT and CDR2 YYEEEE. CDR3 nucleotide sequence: TGTGCCAGCAGCCCGCGGGCAGGACTGGGAACTAATGAAAAACTGTTTTTT. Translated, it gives CASSPRAGLGTNEKLFF. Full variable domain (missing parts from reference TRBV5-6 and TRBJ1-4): DAGVTQSPTHLIKTRGQQVTLRCSPKSGHDTVSWYQQALGQGPQFIFQYYEEEERQRGNFPDRFSGHQFPNYSSELNVNALLLGDSALYLCASSPRAGLGTNEKLFFGSGTQLSVL.